This TCR beta chain stems from a study of T cell repertoires and leukemia-associated antigens (dated by TCRdb to the late 2010s). Study-wide context: Each sample yielded about 5.1 to 6.6 million read pairs and about 3 to 5.0 million effective reads, approximately 15 million effective reads overall. Using in vitro peptide stimulation of healthy T cells, the study sought to determine the antigen recognized by a TCR Vbeta21 clone earlier detected in CML patients.

Study-wide conclusions, independent of this receptor: No significant differences among the four groups were observed in the numbers of Vbeta genes (approximately 60), Jbeta genes (around 14), VDJ rearrangements, or unique CDR3s. The antigen specificity and function of the expanded clones were not directly tested and needed further investigation.

CDR3 length: 14 amino acids, cysteine to phenylalanine. The DNA shown is the 42-base CDR3, in frame from base 1. V is pared back by 2 bases and J by 4 bases, with 10 bases lying between the germline termini. The germline V gene encodes CDR1 SGHNT and CDR2 YYREEE (reference sequence). As a first step, CD3+ T cells were rested overnight at approximately 2.5 million cells/mL in RPMI 1640 lacking fetal bovine serum. MACS immunomagnetic beads were used according to the manufacturer's instructions to isolate CD3+ T cells from PBMCs. This clonotype was seen a handful of times. Which antigen it targets is not known. It has no much larger one-base neighbor in the sample; base qualities were not kept. TRIzol reagent was used to extract total RNA from the cultured T cells. 5' rapid amplification of cDNA ends (5'RACE) was the method used to amplify TCRbeta libraries from the RNA. Before sequencing, Qubit, an Agilent instrument, and quantitative PCR were used to check library concentration and integrity. Sequencing of qualified libraries was performed on Illumina HiSeq or MiSeq by a commercial service provider. Concerning the study's data processing: MiXCR version 1.8.2 was used to identify TCR sequences in each sample. To qualify, a clone needed a CDR3 longer than four amino acids, an in-frame nucleotide length, and no stop codon. A read counted as effective if the read contained the complete CDR3 structure. RT-PCR with 24 Vbeta primers, GeneScan spectratyping, and Sanger sequencing were used to validate the expanded clones. TCRdb reprocessing: public reads trimmed at Q25 with fastp, clones called with MiXCR, in-frame beta chains kept. All rows with the same CDR3 protein become a single entry with the most common DNA and genes. TCRdb, rather than the study authors, made the V and J calls. This sample comprises over 8,500 distinct CDR3 sequences, about 43% of them detected only once. The ten largest clones add up to around 57% of the sample.

Recombination connected TRBV5-4 to TRBJ1-3, with TRBD1 tentatively as D gene (5 bases match). The sequencing sample was made of CD3+ T cells sorted from blood and cultured. This sequence was found in a female donor in good health. The sequenced DNA is TGTGCCAGCAGCTTCGGAGGGGCAGGAAACACCATATATTTT. This encodes CASSFGGAGNTIYF.